These 26 T cell receptor beta chains came from one sample sequenced in a study of blood T cell repertoires in COVID-19. Using immunoSEQ multiplex PCR, the repertoire was profiled, and TCRdb retains in-frame clones only, with some absent. Altogether around 60,000 clones are present, approximately 86% being singletons, with the ten largest covering roughly 3.9%. Sequencing was done on a sample of peripheral blood. These receptors were collected from a man aged 45 to 65 with active COVID-19.

The chain is built from TRBV12-3 or TRBV12-4 and TRBJ2-7; D may be TRBD1 (6 bases). The V and J ends lost 8 bases and 5 bases respectively, with 10 bases between them. This CDR3 is 11 amino acids long. This chain's CDR3 is CASGQGNEQYF. DNA for the CDR3: TGTGCCAGCGGGCAGGGGAACGAGCAGTACTTC.

The J gene is TRBJ1-6, the V gene TRBV3-1 (or the pseudogene TRBV3-2), with 9 bases aligning to TRBD1. Germline V CDR1 and CDR2: LGHDT, YNNKEL (reference sequence). The CDR3 has 15 residues. V was pared by 3 bases and J by 6 bases, with 3 bases of the junction left unmatched. The chain's CDR3 is CASSQTGQGNSPLHF. As DNA, the CDR3 is TGTGCCAGCAGCCAGACGGGACAGGGTAATTCACCCCTCCACTTT.

The chain carries TRBV5-4 and TRBJ2-1, with TRBD1 as a possible D gene (6 bases). The ends were cut back, 3 bases at V and 6 bases at J, with 10 bases in the middle. CDR1 and CDR2 from the germline V gene are SGHNT and YYREEE (reference sequence). CDR3 length: 13 residues. CDR3 sequence reads: CASSSQGGNEQFF. Here the CDR3 DNA reads TGTGCCAGCAGCTCCCAAGGGGGCAATGAGCAGTTCTTC. The entire variable domain, with the rest obtained from reference TRBV5-4 and TRBJ2-1, is as follows: ETGVTQSPTHLIKTRGQQVTLRCSSQSGHNTVSWYQQALGQGPQFIFQYYREEENGRGNFPPRFSGLQFPNYSSELNVNALELDDSALYLCASSSQGGNEQFFGPGTRLTVL.

A single count supports this clone. V usage is TRBV7-9 and J usage is TRBJ2-5, with no clear D. The CDR3 covers 12 residues. CDR1 and CDR2 from the germline V gene are SEHNR and FQNEAQ (reference sequence). The germline V and J ends were trimmed by 3 bases and 3 bases, with 5 bases remaining between them. The DNA for the CDR3 is TGTGCCAGCAGCTTTATCGAAGAGACCCAGTACTTC. It encodes CASSFIEETQYF.

J is TRBJ2-7 and V is TRBV7-2; 8 bases line up with TRBD2. The CDR3 consists of 16 residues. V gave up 5 bases and J gave up 2 bases; unmatched junction bases: 11. The germline CDR1 and CDR2 sequences are SGHTA and FQGNSA. CDR3 in amino acids: CASSAPEVAGTYEQYF. CDR3 coding DNA: TGTGCCAGCAGCGCCCCTGAGGTAGCGGGGACCTACGAGCAGTACTTC. Full variable domain (rest looked up from reference TRBV7-2 and TRBJ2-7): GAGVSQSPSNKVTEKGKDVELRCDPISGHTALYWYRQSLGQGLEFLIYFQGNSAPDKSGLPSDRFSAERTGGSVSTLTIQRTQQEDSAVYLCASSAPEVAGTYEQYFGPGTRLTVT.

This chain links TRBV19 with TRBJ2-3; 9 bases agree with TRBD2. Germline V gene lookup returns CDR1 LNHDA and CDR2 SQIVND (reference sequence). The ends lost 2 bases at V and 4 bases at J; junction bases unmatched: 7. This CDR3 has 16 amino acids. CDR3 residues: CASSIRRRGGPDTQYF. The CDR3 DNA reads TGTGCCAGTAGTATACGGAGGCGGGGGGGCCCAGATACGCAGTATTTT.

This clone has only one observation. The CDR3 DNA follows: TGTGCCAGCAGCCAGCGGCCTGCCTTGAACACTGAAGCTTTCTTT. Translating it yields CASSQRPALNTEAFF. This chain joins TRBV4-2 and TRBJ1-1, with no clear D. With 3 bases removed from V and 0 bases from J, the gap between germline ends came to 11 bases. The CDR3 consists of 15 residues. Germline loops: CDR1 LGHNA, CDR2 YNFKEQ.

CDR3 protein: CASSYTGGSREQYF. Written as DNA, the CDR3 is TGTGCCAGCAGTTACACAGGGGGTAGCCGCGAGCAGTACTTC. The chain is built from TRBV6-2 or TRBV6-3 and TRBJ2-7; 8 bases align to TRBD1. Germline assignment: CDR1 MNHEY and CDR2 SVGEGT. CDR3 length: 14 amino acids. V lost 2 bases, J lost 6 bases, and 6 bases stayed unmatched.

There are a few counts of this clone. The rearrangement links TRBV20-1 to TRBJ2-3; D perhaps matches TRBD2 (7 bases). The CDR3 runs 19 residues. Trimming removed 3 bases at V and 1 base at J, with 26 bases between. From germline, CDR1 is DFQATT and CDR2 SNEGSKA (reference sequence). CDR3: CSASSPIMVGGRGTDTQYF. CDR3 in DNA: TGCAGTGCTAGTTCCCCGATTATGGTCGGGGGGCGGGGCACAGATACGCAGTATTTT.

This clone occurred once. The V gene is TRBV2, the J gene TRBJ2-1; the D gene is possibly TRBD2 (5 bases). V was cut by 9 bases and J by 0 bases, with 12 bases left in between. CDR1 and CDR2 from the germline V gene are SNHLY and FYNNEI. This CDR3 is 14 amino acids long. The CDR3 is CASRQGSSYNEQFF. The CDR3 bases are TGTGCCAGTCGGCAAGGGAGCTCCTACAATGAGCAGTTCTTC.

This clone was seen only once. CDR3 in amino acids: CASSYGQGATGELFF. In DNA form, the CDR3 reads TGTGCCAGCAGCTATGGACAGGGGGCCACCGGGGAGCTGTTTTTT. This sequence joins TRBV9 and TRBJ2-2; TRBD1 matches at 11 bases. Germline lookup yields CDR1 SGDLS and CDR2 YYNGEE. This CDR3 has 15 residues. The V gene end was trimmed by 4 bases and the J gene end by 4 bases; junction bases not matched to a gene: 3.

The chain joins TRBV12-3 or TRBV12-4 to TRBJ1-6; D unresolved. This CDR3 comprises 13 residues. V was pared by 8 bases and J by 9 bases, with 14 bases between. CDR3 loop: CASQAGSGSPLHF. DNA of the CDR3: TGTGCCAGCCAGGCGGGGAGCGGTTCACCCCTCCACTTT.

This chain connects TRBV4-3 to TRBJ2-3, with D possibly TRBD2 on 6 matching bases. In germline, CDR1 is LGHNA, CDR2 YSLEER. The germline V and J ends were trimmed by 4 bases and 5 bases, with 16 bases remaining between them. The CDR3 is 15 residues long. This CDR3 reads CASSLGRGGLDTQYF. Here the CDR3 DNA reads TGCGCCAGCAGCCTCGGGCGGGGCGGCCTAGATACGCAGTATTTT.

V usage is TRBV19 and J usage is TRBJ1-5, with 7 bases identical to TRBD1. This CDR3 region has 13 residues. The V gene's germline CDR1 is LNHDA and CDR2 SQIVND (reference sequence). Trimming removed 8 bases from V and 3 bases from J; junction bases left unmatched: 4. The CDR3 sequence is CASGQVHNQPQHF. CDR3 nucleotides: TGTGCCAGTGGACAGGTTCACAATCAGCCCCAGCATTTT.

This clone was found a few times. The V gene is TRBV2, the J gene TRBJ2-3; TRBD2 is a possible D gene (6 bases). In germline, CDR1 is SNHLY, CDR2 FYNNEI. Trimming took 7 bases from V and 1 from J, leaving 21 bases between them. CDR3 length: 17 amino acids. CDR3 residues: CASTNLMSTGGTDTQYF. The CDR3 DNA reads TGTGCCAGCACAAATTTGATGTCCACGGGGGGCACAGATACGCAGTATTTT.

The chain couples TRBV29-1 to TRBJ2-5; TRBD1 aligns across 8 bases. Germline-derived CDR1 and CDR2 are SQVTM and ANQGSEA. V was clipped by 5 bases and J by 4 bases; unmatched bases: 9. The CDR3 length is 14 residues. The CDR3 region is CSVLGTGWAETQYF. The CDR3 nucleotides read TGCAGCGTTTTGGGGACAGGTTGGGCAGAGACCCAGTACTTC. Combining the CDR3 with reference TRBV29-1 and TRBJ2-5 gives the whole variable domain SAVISQKPSRDICQRGTSLTIQCQVDSQVTMMFWYRQQPGQSLTLIATANQGSEATYESGFVIDKFPISRPNLTFSTLTVSNMSPEDSSIYLCSVLGTGWAETQYFGPGTRLLVL.

In this sample, this clone turned up once. The CDR3 DNA reads as TGTGCCAGCAGCCTCCTCTCGTTTGGCAGGAACTCTGGAAACACCATATATTTT. Residues: CASSLLSFGRNSGNTIYF. The V and J genes are TRBV3-1 (or the pseudogene TRBV3-2) and TRBJ1-3, with D hard to call. V was clipped by 4 bases and J by 0 bases, with 19 bases between them. Germline CDR1 LGHDT, CDR2 YNNKEL (reference sequence). This CDR3 has 18 residues.

The chain employs TRBV19 and TRBJ2-7; D is unresolved. The CDR3 consists of 14 residues. Germline values: CDR1 LNHDA, CDR2 SQIVND (reference sequence). The V and J ends lost 5 bases and 0 bases respectively, with 11 bases between them. CDR3: CASSSTLVSYEQYF. The CDR3 DNA reads TGTGCCAGTAGTTCGACACTTGTCTCCTACGAGCAGTACTTC.

This clone was recorded once. This sequence joins TRBV16 and TRBJ2-3; weak D call: TRBD2 (6 bases). Trimming shortened V by 4 bases and J by 2 bases, and 13 bases separated the two germline ends. The CDR3 consists of 15 residues. Germline V gene lookup returns CDR1 KGHSY and CDR2 FQNENV. For the CDR3, the DNA is TGTGCCAGCAGCCCCGGGACTCTAGACACAGATACGCAGTATTTT. It yields the protein CASSPGTLDTDTQYF.

The chain is built from TRBV5-1 and TRBJ1-1; 7 nucleotides agree with TRBD1. Unmatched junction bases numbered 4, after V lost 2 bases and J lost 0 bases. CDR3 length: 15 amino acids. Germline V gene data show CDR1 as SGHRS and CDR2 as YFSETQ. CDR3 amino acids: CASSFGTAMNTEAFF. CDR3 sequence (DNA): TGCGCCAGCAGCTTTGGGACAGCTATGAACACTGAAGCTTTCTTT.

The chain uses TRBV7-9 and TRBJ1-3; D unresolved. V was pared by 2 bases and J by 4 bases, with 12 bases between. From germline, CDR1 is SEHNR and CDR2 FQNEAQ (reference sequence). CDR3 length: 15 amino acids. CDR3 loop: CASSLLITAGNTIYF. CDR3 DNA sequence: TGTGCCAGCAGCTTACTTATAACAGCAGGAAACACCATATATTTT.

This clone was found once. The chain couples TRBV6-5 to TRBJ2-7, with 9 bases fitting TRBD1. Germline CDR1 MNHEY, CDR2 SVGAGI. The CDR3 totals 13 residues. Trimming removed 6 bases from V and 9 bases from J; junction bases left unmatched: 9. CDR3 loop: CASRGDRAEGQYF. The CDR3 DNA sequence: TGTGCCAGCAGGGGGGACAGGGCGGAGGGGCAGTACTTC.

The chain couples TRBV10-3 to TRBJ1-2; 7 bases are a match to TRBD1. V lost 7 bases, J lost 7 bases, and 12 bases stayed unmatched. Germline CDR1 is ENHRY and CDR2 is SYGVKD. This CDR3 comprises 14 residues. As DNA, the CDR3 is TGTGCCATCACTGAAAGCGACAGGGAAAGTGGCTACACCTTC. This codes for CAITESDRESGYTF.

The V and J genes are TRBV25-1 and TRBJ2-6; D not certain. CDR3 length equals 17 residues. V was shortened by 4 bases and J by 0 bases, with 13 bases between the two germline ends. Germline CDR1 MGHDK, CDR2 SYGVNS. The CDR3 reads CASSGRSLHSGANVLTF. The CDR3 DNA reads TGTGCCAGCAGTGGTAGATCCCTTCACTCTGGGGCCAACGTCCTGACTTTC.

The chain is built from TRBV2 and TRBJ1-2, with D uncertain. CDR1 is SNHLY and CDR2 is FYNNEI in the germline V gene. The CDR3 consists of 11 residues. V gave up 11 bases and J gave up 8 bases, with 15 bases separating them. The DNA for the CDR3 is TGTGCCTCCCAAATTCTCGAGGGCTACACCTTC. Protein sequence: CASQILEGYTF.

The rearrangement joins TRBV19 to TRBJ2-5; 9 nucleotides line up with TRBD1. CDR3 length equals 14 residues. Trimming cost V 5 bases and J 5 bases; bases outside gene matches: 6. CDR1 and CDR2 from the germline V gene are LNHDA and SQIVND (reference sequence). The CDR3 coding sequence is TGTGCCAGTAGTGCCCGGGACAGGGTCGAGACCCAGTACTTC. As protein: CASSARDRVETQYF.